This T cell receptor (beta chain) is from a study of shared clonotypes between healthy human individuals. The authors' processing: With immunoSEQ giving junction-only sequences and no quality scores, filtering differed. Libraries were prepared by immunoSEQ multiplex PCR; TCRdb keeps only in-frame clonotypes and omits some of them. V and J calls and clone size are copied from that table; D and trimming were computed from the DNA. The repertoire holds approximately 2,000,000 clones, with 80% to 95% as singletons. The sequencing input was naive CD4+ T cells from PBMCs. Subset noted: CD45RA+ positively selected. This TCR was recovered from a man between 18 and 35 years old in good health. Some clones in this sample may be carry-over from other donors' samples.

CDR3 loop: CATSRDKGRLSQETQYF. The CDR3 nucleotides are TGTGCCACCAGCAGAGACAAGGGGCGCCTTTCACAAGAGACCCAGTACTTC. The chain carries TRBV15 and TRBJ2-5; possibly TRBD1 for D (5 bases). This CDR3 is 17 amino acids long. CDR1 LNHNV and CDR2 YYDKDF come from the germline V gene (reference sequence). Trimming stripped 0 bases from V and 2 bases from J, with 16 bases between. Looking up the rest from reference TRBV15 and TRBJ2-5 gives the full variable domain: DAMVIQNPRYQVTQFGKPVTLSCSQTLNHNVMYWYQQKSSQAPKLLFHYYDKDFNNEADTPDNFQSRRPNTSFCFLDIRSPGLGDTAMYLCATSRDKGRLSQETQYFGPGTRLLVL.